A single sample is the source of the 2 T cell receptor beta chains below, sequenced in a study of T cells after yellow fever vaccination. TCRdb analysed the 5' RACE reads with MiXCR anew, one entry per CDR3 protein. The table records about 74,000 distinct CDR3 sequences, approximately 7% of them present only once. The material was CD8+ T cells sorted from PBMCs, obtained 5 days after the first yellow fever vaccination. The receptor set was obtained from a man between 18 and 35 years old who received the YFV17D yellow fever vaccine.

At least ten counts were recorded for this clonotype. This chain joins TRBV27 and TRBJ2-7; 10 positions agree with TRBD1. Germline CDR1 MNHEY, CDR2 SMNVEV (reference sequence). With V trimmed by 6 bases and J by 4 bases, 6 bases remained unmatched. This CDR3 spans 14 amino acids. The CDR3 region has the DNA TGTGCCAGCAGCTACGGGGACAGGGGATACGAGCAGTACTTC. Its protein product is CASSYGDRGYEQYF.

In regard to this clonotype: A clone one base away is much larger, so this may be a read error. V gene TRBV6-2 or TRBV6-3 combines with J gene TRBJ2-3; D might be TRBD2 (5 bases). V was pared by 2 bases and J by 6 bases, with 12 bases between. The CDR3 contains 14 residues. Germline loops: CDR1 MNHEY, CDR2 SVGEGT. CDR3 amino acids: CASSYGLAADTQYF. The CDR3 DNA is TGTGCCAGCAGTTACGGCCTAGCAGCCGATACGCAGTATTTT.